These 6 T cell receptor beta chains share one sample of origin, sequenced in a study of T cell responses to AZD1222 COVID-19 vaccine. Generated by immunoSEQ multiplex PCR, the TCRdb table keeps only in-frame clones and is missing some. The data show approximately 190,000 clones, approximately 87% seen once. Sequenced here: peripheral blood, sampled on day 0 of MenACWY control vaccination. The receptors originated from an adult in good health.

This chain connects TRBV14 to TRBJ2-1; TRBD2 matches 8 bases. Germline V lookup: CDR1 SGHDN, CDR2 FVKESK. There are 18 residues in the CDR3. The V gene end was trimmed by 1 base and the J gene end by 3 bases; junction bases not matched to a gene: 11. The CDR3 sequence is CASSQVWASGGYYNEQFF. The DNA of the CDR3 is TGTGCCAGCAGCCAAGTATGGGCGAGCGGGGGCTACTACAATGAGCAGTTCTTC.

For this clone: The junction and the germline gene differ at one end; a read error may be behind it. The rearrangement links TRBV15 to TRBJ1-1; the match to TRBD1 covers 7 bases. CDR1 LNHNV and CDR2 YYDKDF come from the germline V gene (reference sequence). This CDR3 is 16 amino acids long. Written as DNA, the CDR3 is TGTGCCACCAGCCGAGAGCCCAAAGGGGGCTACACTGAAGCTTTCTTT. Protein sequence: CATSREPKGGYTEAFF.

The rearrangement uses TRBV3-1 (or the pseudogene TRBV3-2) and TRBJ2-7; TRBD2 might be the D (6 bases). Trimming pared 0 bases from V and 6 bases from J, leaving 12 bases between. The CDR3 sequence is 14 residues long. CDR1 LGHDT and CDR2 YNNKEL come from the germline V gene (reference sequence). The CDR3 sequence is CASSQEGGSSEQYF. The CDR3 coding sequence is TGTGCCAGCAGCCAAGAGGGGGGTAGCTCCGAGCAGTACTTC.

In DNA form, the CDR3 reads TGTGCCAGCAGGAGAGGGCAGATCAATCAGCCCCAGCATTTT. Translation: CASRRGQINQPQHF. This sequence joins TRBV28 and TRBJ1-5; unclear D gene. Per germline, CDR1 MDHEN and CDR2 SYDVKM. The V gene lost 6 bases and the J gene lost 3 bases, with 12 bases spanning the gap. The CDR3 loop spans 14 amino acids.

The rearrangement uses TRBV28 and TRBJ1-6; D may be TRBD1 (5 bases). From germline, CDR1 is MDHEN and CDR2 SYDVKM. This CDR3 has 16 amino acids. Trimming shortened V by 1 base and J by 10 bases, and 17 bases separated the two germline ends. The CDR3 protein is CASSLSGRRRGSPLHF. CDR3 coding DNA: TGTGCCAGCAGTTTATCGGGACGTCGGAGGGGATCACCCCTCCACTTT.

The genes are TRBV6-5 and TRBJ2-5; D call uncertain. The CDR3 totals 12 residues. Germline CDR1 reads MNHEY; CDR2 reads SVGAGI. The CDR3 region has the DNA TGTGCTACCCGTCAACTGCAAGAGACCCAGTACTTC. This encodes CATRQLQETQYF.